This T cell receptor (beta chain) was identified in a study of cytomegalovirus exposure and HLA in healthy donors. The study's findings and limits: In an earlier analysis, about 87% or about 30%: the productive usage of most TCR beta V segments. Highest at DRB1 and lowest at HLA-C, TCR association rates differed among HLA loci in a later analysis.

Germline values: CDR1 SGHRS, CDR2 YFSETQ. This CDR3 is 14 amino acids long. J was trimmed by 5 bases and V by 6 bases; bases with no gene match: 10. The primer mix had 60 Vbeta and 13 Jbeta primers. Profiling relied on immunoSEQ multiplex PCR, and the TCRdb table lists in-frame clones only, not all of them. Its table lists about 160,000 clones. As for this clone: Antigen unknown.

The clonotype was recovered from a man aged 30-40 years in good health and CMV-seronegative. This chain uses TRBV5-1 with TRBJ1-1; 7 bases agree with TRBD1. Sequences were obtained from PBMCs. In DNA, the CDR3 is TGCGCCAGCAACCCCCACAGGGGCCGGACTGAAGCTTTCTTT. Translating gives CASNPHRGRTEAFF. Supplemented by reference TRBV5-1 and TRBJ1-1, the full variable domain reads KAGVTQTPRYLIKTRGQQVTLSCSPISGHRSVSWYQQTPGQGLQFLFEYFSETQRNKGNFPGRFSGRQFSNSRSEMNVSTLELGDSALYLCASNPHRGRTEAFFGQGTRLTVV.